This note documents a single T cell receptor beta chain sequence. Its antigen remains undetermined. Base qualities are missing; no much larger clone stands one base away. This entry is derived from a study of CD8 T cells in ankylosing spondylitis (dated 2017 in TCRdb). Background for the entire study: T cell receptor beta repertoires were profiled in healthy donors and ankylosing spondylitis patients so that disease-linked TCR variants could be found. Peripheral blood was sampled, and synovial fluid was additionally collected from ankylosing spondylitis patients. The whole study cohort included over a hundred healthy donors and about two dozen ankylosing spondylitis patients. The full study reports these points: The disease-linked clones were reported as significantly enriched in matched synovial fluid samples from ankylosing spondylitis patients. The disease-linked clones had a CD8+ phenotype and were found at relatively low frequencies in peripheral blood. Some motif variants had previously been reported in the synovial fluid and blood of reactive arthritis patients, which suggests shared mechanisms of disease initiation. Blood from ankylosing spondylitis patients appeared to be characterized by a TCR beta motif made up of under ten highly homologous amino acid variants.

Reads for this sample came from an Illumina HiSeq 2500. TCR beta libraries were prepared by quantitative 5'-RACE with molecular barcodes. As for the authors' bioinformatics: To identify disease-linked TCR variants, a new computational method was used, one built on a probabilistic model of VDJ rearrangement. Using fastp at Q25 and MiXCR, TCRdb reprocessed the public reads and kept productive beta chains. All rows with the same CDR3 protein become a single entry with the most common DNA and genes. It is TCRdb's table, rather than the study itself, that gives the V and J calls and clone size. The sample contains about 150,000 distinct CDR3 sequences, roughly 44% of them found a single time. Together, the top ten hold around 15% of the sample. The junction shows trimming of 10 bases on V and 4 bases on J, plus 22 bases between the germline ends. The CDR3 contains 16 residues, cysteine and phenylalanine counted. Here the CDR3 DNA is all that survives: 48 bases in frame from base 1. As encoded in the germline V gene, CDR1 is MDHEN while CDR2 is SYDVKM.

Synovial fluid samples were paired with blood samples taken from the same ankylosing spondylitis patients. The TCR comes from a male donor with ankylosing spondylitis. Sequencing used synovial fluid, either unsorted or a sorted T cell fraction (not recorded which). The chain joins TRBV28 to TRBJ1-4, and perhaps TRBD1 as D gene, on 5 matching bases. Here is the DNA: TGTGCCACCAAGGGGTTTAGGCGGGGCGATAATGAAAAACTGTTTTTT. It codes for CATKGFRRGDNEKLFF. When the CDR3 is completed using the reference TRBV28 and TRBJ1-4 genes on either side, the full variable domain is DVKVTQSSRYLVKRTGEKVFLECVQDMDHENMFWYRQDPGLGLRLIYFSYDVKMKEKGDIPEGYSVSREKKERFSLILESASTNQTSMYLCATKGFRRGDNEKLFFGSGTQLSVL.